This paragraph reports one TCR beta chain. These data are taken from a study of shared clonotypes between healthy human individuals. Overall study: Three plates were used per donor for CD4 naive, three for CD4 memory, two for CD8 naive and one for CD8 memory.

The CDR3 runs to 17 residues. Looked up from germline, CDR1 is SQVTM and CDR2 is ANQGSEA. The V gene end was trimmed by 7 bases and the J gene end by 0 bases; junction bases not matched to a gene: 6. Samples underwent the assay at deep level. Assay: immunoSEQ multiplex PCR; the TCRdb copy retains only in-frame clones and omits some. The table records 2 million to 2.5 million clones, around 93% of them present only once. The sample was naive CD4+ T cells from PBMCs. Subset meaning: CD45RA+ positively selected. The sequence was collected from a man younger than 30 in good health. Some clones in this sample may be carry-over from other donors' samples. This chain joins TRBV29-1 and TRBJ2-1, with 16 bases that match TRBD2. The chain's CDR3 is CSAKGLAGGSSYNEQFF. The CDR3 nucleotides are TGCAGCGCCAAGGGACTAGCGGGAGGGAGCTCCTACAATGAGCAGTTCTTC.